This passage covers 15 T cell receptor beta chains from one sample sequenced in a study of control samples from healthy donors and cancer patients. The protocol was immunoSEQ multiplex PCR, while the TCRdb copy is restricted to in-frame clones and leaves out a portion. The profile shows about 34,000 clones, around 87% of them singletons. Sequencing was done on a sample of PBMCs. These receptors came from a woman between 35 and 50 years old with lung cancer.

The rearrangement joins TRBV5-4 to TRBJ2-5, with D possibly TRBD1 on 5 matching bases. V lost 4 bases and J lost 5, with 9 bases in between. From germline, CDR1 is SGHNT and CDR2 YYREEE (reference sequence). This CDR3 comprises 12 residues. The CDR3 DNA follows: TGTGCCAGCAGCCCTAACAGGGAGACCCAGTACTTC. This encodes CASSPNRETQYF.

V usage is TRBV11-2 and J usage is TRBJ2-5, with 8 bases identical to TRBD1. The CDR3 totals 13 residues. V lost 3 bases, J lost 4 bases, and 1 base stayed unmatched. Germline CDR1 and CDR2: SGHAT and FQNNGV. The CDR3 spells CASSFTGGETQYF. In DNA form, the CDR3 reads TGTGCCAGCAGCTTCACAGGGGGAGAGACCCAGTACTTC. The whole variable domain, filled in from reference TRBV11-2 and TRBJ2-5, reads EAGVAQSPRYKIIEKRQSVAFWCNPISGHATLYWYQQILGQGPKLLIQFQNNGVVDDSQLPKDRFSAERLKGVDSTLKIQPAKLEDSAVYLCASSFTGGETQYFGPGTRLLVL.

This rearrangement joins TRBV3-1 (or the pseudogene TRBV3-2) to TRBJ2-2; possibly TRBD2 for D (5 bases). The CDR3 consists of 15 residues. V was pared by 6 bases and J by 3 bases, with 14 bases between. CDR1 is LGHDT and CDR2 is YNNKEL in the germline V gene (reference sequence). The CDR3 DNA sequence: TGTGCCAGCAGTCCGCTGGACTCGTACACCGGGGAGCTGTTTTTT. It yields the protein CASSPLDSYTGELFF.

The chain has TRBV5-1 and TRBJ1-2, with 7 bases identical to TRBD1. This CDR3 is 12 amino acids long. V shed 4 bases, J shed 7 bases, and the junction held 4 bases outside the gene matches. The germline gives CDR1 SGHRS, CDR2 YFSETQ. The CDR3 is CASSLTGIGYTF. The CDR3 nucleotides read TGCGCCAGCAGCCTGACAGGGATTGGCTACACCTTC.

This clone was found once. The V call is TRBV11-3, the J call TRBJ2-3; 7 bases match TRBD1. J lost 2 bases, V lost 3 bases, and 5 bases had no gene match. The CDR3 totals 15 residues. CDR1 is SGHNT, CDR2 YENEEA, per germline. CDR3 in DNA: TGTGCCAGCAGCTTCGGACAGGCCCTCACAGATACGCAGTATTTT. As protein: CASSFGQALTDTQYF. Using reference TRBV11-3 and TRBJ2-3 for the parts outside the CDR3, the full variable domain is EAGVVQSPRYKIIEKKQPVAFWCNPISGHNTLYWYLQNLGQGPELLIRYENEEAVDDSQLPKDRFSAERLKGVDSTLKIQPAELGDSAVYLCASSFGQALTDTQYFGPGTRLTVL.

The DNA for the CDR3 is TGTGCCTGGAGTGCCGGGACAGTGAACACTGAAGCTTTCTTT. Its protein product is CAWSAGTVNTEAFF. The rearrangement links TRBV30 to TRBJ1-1; 7 bases map to TRBD1. The germline V gene has CDR1 GTSNPN and CDR2 SVGIG (reference sequence). The CDR3 runs to 14 residues. With V trimmed by 1 base and J by 0 bases, 2 bases remained unmatched.

The rearrangement joins TRBV11-2 to TRBJ2-5; 8 nucleotides line up with TRBD1. Losses at the gene ends were 4 bases for V and 5 bases for J; bases not matched to a gene: 9. This CDR3 spans 15 amino acids. Germline V CDR1 and CDR2: SGHAT, FQNNGV. As DNA, the CDR3 is TGTGCCAGCAGCTCCAACAGGGGGGCCGGGGAGACCCAGTACTTC. It is translated as CASSSNRGAGETQYF.

This clone was seen just once. The chain carries TRBV15 and TRBJ2-1, with D possibly matching TRBD2 (6 bases). The CDR3 has 14 residues. Trimming removed 0 bases from V and 9 bases from J, with 12 bases in between. Per the germline V gene, CDR1 is LNHNV and CDR2 is YYDKDF (reference sequence). The CDR3 region is CATSRDRRGGEQFF. CDR3 coding DNA: TGTGCCACCAGCAGAGATCGGCGGGGTGGTGAGCAGTTCTTC.

This chain links TRBV6-2 or TRBV6-3 with TRBJ1-1, with 7 bases fitting TRBD1. The CDR3 runs 12 residues. Trimming took 5 bases from V and 11 from J; bases not matched to a gene: 8. The germline CDR1 and CDR2 sequences are MNHEY and SVGEGT. DNA for the CDR3: TGTGCCAGCAGTGATTATGACAGGGCGGCTTTCTTT. Translated, it gives CASSDYDRAAFF.

The CDR3, as DNA: TGTGCCAGCAGCCTTCGACTAGCGGGGGGCCAAGATACGCAGTATTTT. Residues: CASSLRLAGGQDTQYF. J is TRBJ2-3 and V is TRBV3-1 (or the pseudogene TRBV3-2); TRBD2 aligns across 13 bases. The CDR3 runs 16 residues. V lost 4 bases, J lost 5 bases, and 6 bases stayed unmatched. Germline assignment: CDR1 LGHDT and CDR2 YNNKEL (reference sequence).

This clone has more than one count but fewer than ten. The V call is TRBV5-4, the J call TRBJ2-5, with TRBD1 matching 10 bases. The J segment lost 5 bases and the V segment lost 0 bases, leaving 10 bases of the junction unmatched. Germline lookup yields CDR1 SGHNT and CDR2 YYREEE (reference sequence). The CDR3 runs to 17 residues. The CDR3 coding sequence is TGTGCCAGCAGCTTGGCCTTGGGGACAGGGGTGGCCGAGACCCAGTACTTC. This encodes CASSLALGTGVAETQYF. Together with reference TRBV5-4 and TRBJ2-5, the CDR3 gives the full variable domain: ETGVTQSPTHLIKTRGQQVTLRCSSQSGHNTVSWYQQALGQGPQFIFQYYREEENGRGNFPPRFSGLQFPNYSSELNVNALELDDSALYLCASSLALGTGVAETQYFGPGTRLLVL.

The rearrangement links TRBV28 to TRBJ1-3; no reliable D call. Germline CDR1 and CDR2: MDHEN and SYDVKM. The CDR3 extends over 15 amino acids. Trimming cost V 1 base and J 3 bases, with 10 bases left between them. CDR3 amino acids: CASSLSVVGGNTIYF. DNA for the CDR3: TGTGCCAGCAGTTTATCGGTGGTCGGTGGAAACACCATATATTTT. Looking up the rest from reference TRBV28 and TRBJ1-3 gives the full variable domain: DVKVTQSSRYLVKRTGEKVFLECVQDMDHENMFWYRQDPGLGLRLIYFSYDVKMKEKGDIPEGYSVSREKKERFSLILESASTNQTSMYLCASSLSVVGGNTIYFGEGSWLTVV.

The V and J genes are TRBV2 and TRBJ1-1; D perhaps matches TRBD1 (6 bases). Germline V gene data show CDR1 as SNHLY and CDR2 as FYNNEI. The CDR3 runs to 9 residues. The V gene lost 10 bases and the J gene lost 8 bases, with 8 bases spanning the gap. The CDR3 coding sequence is TGTGCCATAGACAGGGAAGCTTTCTTT. Encoded protein: CAIDREAFF.

In this sample, this clone turned up once. The genes are TRBV11-3 and TRBJ1-2; a weak D match, TRBD1 (6 bases). The CDR3 covers 17 residues. The germline CDR1 and CDR2 sequences are SGHNT and YENEEA. V lost 3 bases to trimming and J lost 0 bases, with 17 bases between them. CDR3 nucleotide sequence: TGTGCCAGCAGCTTCCGACAAGGGGGGGGCGCTAACTATGGCTACACCTTC. It specifies CASSFRQGGGANYGYTF.

CDR3 sequence: CASSRTGGTTQYF. The CDR3 coding sequence is TGTGCCAGCAGCAGAACAGGGGGCACGACGCAGTATTTT. The chain is built from TRBV11-2 and TRBJ2-3; TRBD1 matches at 9 bases. Losses at the gene ends were 5 bases for V and 9 bases for J; bases not matched to a gene: 6. The germline gives CDR1 SGHAT, CDR2 FQNNGV. CDR3 length: 13 residues.